These 17 T cell receptor beta chains were all obtained from the same sample, sequenced in a study of blood T cell repertoires in COVID-19. Assay used: immunoSEQ multiplex PCR; TCRdb lists only in-frame clones, some missing. Of 300,000 to 350,000 clones in the sample, 80% to 90% were seen once. Sequenced: PBMCs or T cells enriched from blood (not recorded which). The receptors originated from a young man who had recovered from COVID-19.

To note about this clone: At one end, the junction sequence differs from germline, possibly due to a read error. V usage is TRBV4-2 and J usage is TRBJ1-3; D unresolved. Germline values: CDR1 LGHNA, CDR2 YNFKEQ. The CDR3 has 16 amino acids. CDR3 sequence reads: CASSQRGDLYGNAIYF. The CDR3 DNA is TGTGCCAGCAGCCAACGGGGAGACCTATACGGAAACGCCATATATTTT.

The CDR3 DNA sequence: TGTGCCACCAGCAGAGGTACAGGGGACTTCTCCTACGAGCAGTACTTC. It encodes CATSRGTGDFSYEQYF. The gene calls are TRBV15 and TRBJ2-7; D is perhaps TRBD1 (7 bases). V was pared by 1 base and J by 0 bases, with 13 bases between. The germline CDR1 and CDR2 sequences are LNHNV and YYDKDF (reference sequence). The CDR3 runs to 16 residues.

The chain links TRBV3-1 (or the pseudogene TRBV3-2) to TRBJ2-7, with 7 bases aligning to TRBD2. The germline gives CDR1 LGHDT, CDR2 YNNKEL (reference sequence). The J segment lost 3 bases and the V segment lost 4 bases, leaving 15 bases of the junction unmatched. The CDR3 contains 17 residues. CDR3 amino acids: CASSPFTAWGGNYEQYF. DNA for the CDR3: TGTGCCAGCAGCCCCTTTACCGCTTGGGGGGGGAACTACGAGCAGTACTTC.

Regarding this clone: This CDR3 is also generated by other DNA sequences in the sample. The gene calls are TRBV6-2 or TRBV6-3 and TRBJ2-7, with 7 positions matching TRBD1. The CDR3 runs 14 residues. The germline gives CDR1 MNHEY, CDR2 SVGEGT. Trimming at V came to 0 bases and at J to 1 base, leaving 0 bases not matched to a gene. The CDR3: CASSYSGQSYEQYF. DNA for the CDR3: TGTGCCAGCAGTTACTCGGGACAGTCCTACGAGCAGTACTTC.

The rearrangement uses TRBV10-3 and TRBJ1-5; D is undetermined. There are 12 residues in the CDR3. The V gene's germline CDR1 is ENHRY and CDR2 SYGVKD. V lost 2 bases, J lost 11 bases, and 10 bases lay in between. The CDR3: CAISEGGRSQHF. The CDR3 DNA reads TGTGCCATCAGTGAGGGAGGGAGGTCCCAGCATTTT.

The J gene is TRBJ2-2, the V gene TRBV11-2, with a tentative D call TRBD1 (6 bases). This CDR3 has 15 residues. CDR1 and CDR2 (germline): SGHAT, FQNNGV. V lost 3 bases and J 4 bases, leaving 12 bases between the germline ends. DNA for the CDR3: TGTGCCAGCAGCTTGGTGGCAGGGGCCACCGGGGAGCTGTTTTTT. As protein: CASSLVAGATGELFF.

The chain recombines TRBV6-2 or TRBV6-3 with TRBJ2-7; 7 bases match TRBD1. V shed 5 bases, J shed 2 bases, and the junction held 12 bases outside the gene matches. There are 16 residues in the CDR3. Germline CDR1 MNHEY, CDR2 SVGEGT. The CDR3 sequence: CASSRDAGTAAYEQYF. CDR3 coding DNA: TGTGCCAGCAGTCGGGATGCCGGGACAGCAGCCTACGAGCAGTACTTC.

The rearrangement links TRBV11-2 to TRBJ1-6; 8 bases match TRBD1. This CDR3 comprises 14 residues. Unmatched junction bases numbered 2, after V lost 3 bases and J lost 7 bases. The V gene's germline CDR1 is SGHAT and CDR2 FQNNGV. CDR3 sequence reads: CASSLTGENSPLHF. The CDR3 DNA reads TGTGCCAGCAGCTTGACAGGGGAAAATTCACCCCTCCACTTT.

J is TRBJ2-2 and V is TRBV10-3, with TRBD2 matching 8 bases. Trimming removed 6 bases from V and 0 bases from J; junction bases left unmatched: 0. Germline V gene lookup returns CDR1 ENHRY and CDR2 SYGVKD. The CDR3 has 14 amino acids. This CDR3 reads CAISGGANTGELFF. In nucleotides, the CDR3 is TGTGCCATCAGCGGGGGGGCGAACACCGGGGAGCTGTTTTTT.

This chain joins TRBV5-1 and TRBJ2-7; TRBD1 matches 7 bases. J was trimmed by 0 bases and V by 2 bases; bases with no gene match: 8. The CDR3 sequence is 16 residues long. From germline, CDR1 is SGHRS and CDR2 YFSETQ. CDR3 DNA: TGCGCCAGCAGCTTACTCGGACAGGCGAGCTCCTACGAGCAGTACTTC. Protein: CASSLLGQASSYEQYF.

The gene calls are TRBV24-1 and TRBJ1-5; TRBD1 aligns across 7 bases. Per the germline V gene, CDR1 is KGHDR and CDR2 is SFDVKD. The CDR3 runs to 14 residues. The V segment lost 4 bases and the J segment 6 bases; nucleotides outside the gene matches: 5. The CDR3 DNA is TGTGCCACCAGTGAACAGGGGTGGGGTCAGCCCCAGCATTTT. Protein product: CATSEQGWGQPQHF.

The chain is built from TRBV11-2 and TRBJ2-7; D may be TRBD1 (5 bases). The CDR3 length is 15 residues. V shed 5 bases and J shed 1 base, with 15 bases lying between them. Germline V gives CDR1 SGHAT, CDR2 FQNNGV. CDR3 in amino acids: CASSDLRTYSYEQYF. CDR3 in DNA: TGTGCCAGCAGCGACCTCAGGACATATTCCTACGAGCAGTACTTC.

This clone showed up just a few times. This rearrangement joins TRBV3-1 (or the pseudogene TRBV3-2) to TRBJ1-4, with TRBD1 identical over 8 bases. CDR3 length equals 15 residues. Per germline, CDR1 LGHDT and CDR2 YNNKEL (reference sequence). With V trimmed by 0 bases and J by 7 bases, 4 bases remained unmatched. CDR3 bases: TGTGCCAGCAGCCAAGAGCTCGGGACAGGTGAAAAACTGTTTTTT. This sequence encodes CASSQELGTGEKLFF.

This chain links TRBV7-9 with TRBJ2-1; D remains ambiguous. CDR1 and CDR2 (germline): SEHNR, FQNEAQ (reference sequence). CDR3 length equals 11 residues. The V end was cut by 7 bases, the J end by 5 bases, with 6 bases between. The CDR3 DNA reads as TGTGCCAGCACCCTTAACAATGAGCAGTTCTTC. Amino acid sequence: CASTLNNEQFF.

The chain has TRBV29-1 and TRBJ1-2; 8 bases fit TRBD1. J was trimmed by 4 bases and V by 3 bases; bases with no gene match: 7. The CDR3 extends over 14 amino acids. Germline values: CDR1 SQVTM, CDR2 ANQGSEA. CDR3 coding DNA: TGCAGCGTTGAGGCCGGGACAGGAGTCTATGGCTACACCTTC. Amino acid sequence: CSVEAGTGVYGYTF.

CDR3 coding DNA: TGCGCCAGCAGCACCACCCGGGAGGGAGAGACCCAGTACTTC. The encoded protein is CASSTTREGETQYF. V usage is TRBV5-1 and J usage is TRBJ2-5; 8 bases align to TRBD2. The ends lost 4 bases at V and 4 bases at J; junction bases unmatched: 6. Germline V gives CDR1 SGHRS, CDR2 YFSETQ. This CDR3 region has 14 residues.

This chain's CDR3 is CASSSNPGQGRYEQYF. Written as DNA, the CDR3 is TGTGCCAGCAGCTCTAATCCGGGACAGGGAAGATACGAGCAGTACTTC. The V gene is TRBV7-9, the J gene TRBJ2-7, with 9 positions matching TRBD1. CDR1 is SEHNR, CDR2 FQNEAQ, per germline (reference sequence). The CDR3 runs 16 residues. After removal of 4 bases from V and 4 bases from J, the junction contained 11 bases not matched to a gene.